This passage covers 5 T cell receptor beta chains from one sample sequenced in a study of blood T cell repertoires in COVID-19 (dated by TCRdb to about 2020). Library prep was done by the immunoSEQ multiplex PCR assay. TCRdb provides this immuneACCESS table in a form limited to in-frame rearrangements. Some clones are lacking; in checked studies, under half of them reflect an unresolved V gene, and why the rest are absent is not known. Counted in this sample were more than 85,000 clones; around 75% of them appeared once. About 4.2% of the sample belongs to the ten largest clones. The specimen was peripheral blood. The receptors come from a woman between 45 and 65 years old with acute or convalescent COVID-19.

The chain uses TRBV24-1 and TRBJ2-3; the D is unclear. The CDR3 sequence is 15 residues long. Trimming removed 4 bases at V and 6 bases at J, with 16 bases between. Germline V CDR1 and CDR2: KGHDR, SFDVKD. The CDR3 DNA is TGTGCCACCAGTGACTTATCTGGTGCCGGGGATACGCAGTATTTT. It encodes CATSDLSGAGDTQYF.

This chain uses TRBV28 with TRBJ2-3; TRBD2 matches at 11 bases. This CDR3 is 16 amino acids long. The junction had 7 bases not matched to a gene; V was cut back by 6 bases and J by 2 bases. Germline V CDR1 and CDR2: MDHEN, SYDVKM. The CDR3 coding sequence is TGTGCCAGCAGACCTATGACTAGCGGGGACACAGATACGCAGTATTTT. This gives the protein CASRPMTSGDTDTQYF. The whole variable domain, remainder taken from reference TRBV28 and TRBJ2-3, is DVKVTQSSRYLVKRTGEKVFLECVQDMDHENMFWYRQDPGLGLRLIYFSYDVKMKEKGDIPEGYSVSREKKERFSLILESASTNQTSMYLCASRPMTSGDTDTQYFGPGTRLTVL.

The sample holds one count of this clone. V is TRBV7-9 and J is TRBJ1-1; 7 positions match TRBD1. Germline values: CDR1 SEHNR, CDR2 FQNEAQ (reference sequence). This CDR3 spans 14 amino acids. V dropped 2 bases and J dropped 2; count of bases not matched to a gene: 2. As DNA, the CDR3 is TGTGCCAGCAGCTTAACAGGGGCTAACACTGAAGCTTTCTTT. Its protein is CASSLTGANTEAFF.

Notes on this clone: One end of the junction is discordant with germline, which a read error may explain. This sequence joins TRBV27 and TRBJ2-2; TRBD2 aligns across 7 bases. The CDR3 extends over 13 amino acids. Germline V CDR1 and CDR2: MNHEY, SMNVEV (reference sequence). The CDR3 DNA sequence: TGTGCCAGCTCCACCATTGTCGGCGGGGGGCTGTTTTTT. The encoded protein is CASSTIVGGGLFF.

The chain employs TRBV29-1 and TRBJ2-1, with a possible D match to TRBD1 (5 bases). The CDR3 is 11 amino acids. V was pared by 7 bases and J by 8 bases, with 12 bases between. CDR1 SQVTM and CDR2 ANQGSEA come from the germline V gene. The CDR3 here is CSAGHSDEQFF. Here the CDR3 DNA reads TGCAGCGCTGGACATTCAGATGAGCAGTTCTTC.